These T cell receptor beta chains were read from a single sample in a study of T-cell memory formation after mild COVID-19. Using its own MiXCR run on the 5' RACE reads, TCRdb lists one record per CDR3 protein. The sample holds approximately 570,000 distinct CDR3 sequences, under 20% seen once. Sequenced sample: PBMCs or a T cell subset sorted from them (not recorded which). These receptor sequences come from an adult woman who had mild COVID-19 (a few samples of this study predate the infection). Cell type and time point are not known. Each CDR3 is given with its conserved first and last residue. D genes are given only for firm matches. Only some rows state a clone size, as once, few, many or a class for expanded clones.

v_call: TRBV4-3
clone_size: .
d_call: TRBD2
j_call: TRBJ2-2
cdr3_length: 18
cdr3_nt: TGCGCCAGCAGCCCATGGACTAGCGGATTTTCGAACACCGGGGAGCTGTTTTTT
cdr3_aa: CASSPWTSGFSNTGELFF

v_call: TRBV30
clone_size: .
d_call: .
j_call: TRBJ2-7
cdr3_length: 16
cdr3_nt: TGTGCCTGGAGTGGACTACCCCTGGGCGAATTCTACGAGCAGTACTTC
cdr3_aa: CAWSGLPLGEFYEQYF

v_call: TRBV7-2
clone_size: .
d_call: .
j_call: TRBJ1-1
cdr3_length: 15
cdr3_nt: TGTGCCAGCTCCCCCCGCCTTACACGCAACACTGAAGCTTTCTTT
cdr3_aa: CASSPRLTRNTEAFF

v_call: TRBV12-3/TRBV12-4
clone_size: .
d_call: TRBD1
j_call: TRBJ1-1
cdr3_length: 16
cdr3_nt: TGTGCCAGCAGTGGACAGGGGCTTTGGAGGAACACTGAAGCTTTCTTT
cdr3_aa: CASSGQGLWRNTEAFF

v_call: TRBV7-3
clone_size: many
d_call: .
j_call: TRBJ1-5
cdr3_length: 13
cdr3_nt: TGTGCCAGCAGCAGAACGCCCGGGCAGCCCCAGCATTTT
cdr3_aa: CASSRTPGQPQHF

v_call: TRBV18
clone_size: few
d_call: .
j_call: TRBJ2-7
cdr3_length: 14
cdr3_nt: TGTGCCAGCTCACCCGGGGCGACCTCCTACGAGCAGTACTTC
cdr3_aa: CASSPGATSYEQYF

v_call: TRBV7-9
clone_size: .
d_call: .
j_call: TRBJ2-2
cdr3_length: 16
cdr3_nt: TGTGCCAGCAGCTTACCGTTAGGGGCGAACACCGGGGAGCTGTTTTTT
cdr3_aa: CASSLPLGANTGELFF

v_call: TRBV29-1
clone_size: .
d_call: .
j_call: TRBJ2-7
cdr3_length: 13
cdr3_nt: TGCAGCGCCTACGAGACTGCCCCCTACGAGCAGTACTTC
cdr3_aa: CSAYETAPYEQYF

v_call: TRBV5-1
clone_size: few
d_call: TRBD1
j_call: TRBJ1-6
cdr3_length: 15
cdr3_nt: TGCGCCAGCAGCCTTGGACAGGGGGCTTGGTCACCCCTCCACTTT
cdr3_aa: CASSLGQGAWSPLHF

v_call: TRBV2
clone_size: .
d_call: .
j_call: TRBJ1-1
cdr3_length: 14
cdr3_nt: TGTGCCAGCTCCAACGAGGGGATGAACACTGAAGCTTTCTTT
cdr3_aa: CASSNEGMNTEAFF

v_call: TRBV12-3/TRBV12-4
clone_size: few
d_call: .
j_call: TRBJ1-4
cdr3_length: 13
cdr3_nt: TGTGCCAGCAGTTTAAATGCTGCCGAAAAACTGTTTTTT
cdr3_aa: CASSLNAAEKLFF

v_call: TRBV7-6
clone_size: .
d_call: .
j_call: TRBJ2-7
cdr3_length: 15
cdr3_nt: TGTGCCAGCAGCTTAATCGGGGGCGGTTCCTACGAGCAGTACTTC
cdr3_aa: CASSLIGGGSYEQYF

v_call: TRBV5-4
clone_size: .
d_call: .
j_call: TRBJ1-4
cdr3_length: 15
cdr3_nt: TGTGCCAGCAGTTCCGGGGGACAAGCAGGTGAAAAACTGTTTTTT
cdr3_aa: CASSSGGQAGEKLFF